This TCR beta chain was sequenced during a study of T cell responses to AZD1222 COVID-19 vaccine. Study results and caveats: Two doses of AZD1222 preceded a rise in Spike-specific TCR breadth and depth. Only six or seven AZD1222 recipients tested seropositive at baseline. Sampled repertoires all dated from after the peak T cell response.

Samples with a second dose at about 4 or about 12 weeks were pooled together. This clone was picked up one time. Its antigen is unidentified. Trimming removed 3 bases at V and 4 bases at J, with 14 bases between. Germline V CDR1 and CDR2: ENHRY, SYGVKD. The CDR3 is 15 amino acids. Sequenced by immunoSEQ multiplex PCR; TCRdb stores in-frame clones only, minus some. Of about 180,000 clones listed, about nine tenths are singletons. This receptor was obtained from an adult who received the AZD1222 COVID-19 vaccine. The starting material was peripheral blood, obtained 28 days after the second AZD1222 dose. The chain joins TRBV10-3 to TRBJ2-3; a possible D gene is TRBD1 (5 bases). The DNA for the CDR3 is TGTGCCATCAGTGAAGGGTGGGGCCTCTCAGATACGCAGTATTTT. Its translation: CAISEGWGLSDTQYF.